This T cell receptor (beta chain) was profiled in a study of blood T cell repertoires in COVID-19. Study-level information: Collection of acute and convalescent COVID-19 samples took place in the United States, Italy and Spain. Sources were T cells, B-cell-depleted T cells, or PBMCs; the material itself was cDNA or gDNA.

Authors' data handling: The authors estimated nucleated cell counts from reference gene primer amplification. The protocol was immunoSEQ multiplex PCR, while the TCRdb copy is restricted to in-frame clones and leaves out a portion. The DNA gave D and trimming, while V, J and clone size come from that table. Of roughly 150,000 clones detected, under 85% appear once; the ten largest clones hold 13%. V dropped 3 bases and J dropped 0; count of bases not matched to a gene: 4. Germline V CDR1 and CDR2: SGHRS, YFSETQ. This CDR3 spans 15 amino acids. This receptor was taken from a man between 70 and 80 years old who had recovered from COVID-19. This chain joins TRBV5-1 and TRBJ2-7, with 9 bases aligning to TRBD1. Sequenced: peripheral blood. The CDR3 spells CASSWGQGSSYEQYF. The CDR3 DNA is TGCGCCAGCAGCTGGGGACAGGGAAGCTCCTACGAGCAGTACTTC.